This entry lists 9 T cell receptor beta chains sequenced from one sample in a study of blood T cell repertoires in COVID-19 (dated by TCRdb to 2019 to 2021). The method was the immunoSEQ multiplex PCR assay. Imported from immuneACCESS, the table was reduced by TCRdb to in-frame sequences with V and J called. These copies leave out some clones; in studies compared against another copy, an unresolved V gene accounts for under half, and the cause of the remainder is not known. The sample data list roughly 150,000 clones, and 88% of these were observed just once. Of the sample, approximately 2.1% falls within the top ten clones. The sequencing sample was made of peripheral blood. The receptors shown here come from a man aged 50 or older who had recovered from COVID-19.

The chain recombines TRBV11-1 with TRBJ1-1; 8 nucleotides line up with TRBD1. The junction had 8 bases not matched to a gene; V was cut back by 3 bases and J by 5 bases. The CDR3 covers 15 residues. From germline, CDR1 is SGHAT and CDR2 FQDESV (reference sequence). The CDR3 DNA follows: TGTGCCAGCAGCTTGTATCAGGGGGCTGGGACTGAAGCTTTCTTT. Its translation is CASSLYQGAGTEAFF.

The V and J genes are TRBV27 and TRBJ2-7; tentatively, D is TRBD2 (6 bases). The V end was cut by 2 bases, the J end by 0 bases, with 8 bases between. Germline loops: CDR1 MNHEY, CDR2 SMNVEV (reference sequence). This CDR3 has 14 amino acids. The CDR3 is CASSLHGGSYEQYF. CDR3 DNA sequence: TGTGCCAGCAGTTTACACGGGGGCTCCTACGAGCAGTACTTC.

The V call is TRBV6-5, the J call TRBJ2-1; 10 nucleotides agree with TRBD2. Germline CDR1 reads MNHEY; CDR2 reads SVGAGI. Trimming at V came to 6 bases and at J to 8 bases, leaving 4 bases not matched to a gene. The CDR3 runs 13 residues. The CDR3 DNA follows: TGTGCCAGCAGGTCTAGCGGGAGTTATGAGCAGTTCTTC. As protein: CASRSSGSYEQFF.

This chain connects TRBV20-1 to TRBJ2-7, with a tentative D call TRBD1 (6 bases). The germline V gene has CDR1 DFQATT and CDR2 SNEGSKA (reference sequence). The V end lost 5 bases, the J end lost 3 bases, and 8 bases lay between the germline ends. The CDR3 length is 11 residues. Here the CDR3 DNA reads TGCAGTGCTCTGGACAGCTACGAGCAGTACTTC. Translated: CSALDSYEQYF.

V usage is TRBV5-1 and J usage is TRBJ1-4; D unclear. Germline CDR1 and CDR2: SGHRS and YFSETQ. V lost 2 bases, J lost 9 bases, and 11 bases lay in between. This CDR3 has 13 residues. In DNA form, the CDR3 reads TGCGCCAGCAGCTTCGAGCTTGAAAAAAAACTGTTTTTT. Translating it yields CASSFELEKKLFF.

This chain connects TRBV6-4 to TRBJ2-3, with a weak D call TRBD2 (5 bases). V was clipped by 4 bases and J by 2 bases, with 10 bases between them. The CDR3 is made up of 14 amino acids. Germline CDR1 MRHNA, CDR2 SNTAGT. The CDR3 sequence is CASSVNGDTDTQYF. DNA of the CDR3: TGTGCCAGCAGTGTGAACGGGGACACAGATACGCAGTATTTT.

V is TRBV19 and J is TRBJ1-1, with unresolved D. In germline, CDR1 is LNHDA, CDR2 SQIVND (reference sequence). CDR3 length: 12 residues. V was cut by 9 bases and J by 4 bases, with 12 bases left in between. Here the CDR3 DNA reads TGTGCCAGCGGGGAGGGTATCACTGAAGCTTTCTTT. Translating gives CASGEGITEAFF.

The sample holds a few counts of this clone. V is TRBV7-8 and J is TRBJ2-7; 11 nucleotides agree with TRBD2. The V gene's germline CDR1 is SGHVS and CDR2 FQNEAQ. The length of the CDR3 is 15 residues. J lost 2 bases, V lost 5 bases, and 5 bases had no gene match. CDR3 protein: CASSRGTSGAYEQYF. CDR3 bases: TGTGCCAGCAGCAGAGGGACTAGCGGTGCCTACGAGCAGTACTTC.

The chain is built from TRBV30 and TRBJ1-6, with 8 bases identical to TRBD1. V was pared by 4 bases and J by 3 bases, with 5 bases of the junction left unmatched. The germline gives CDR1 GTSNPN, CDR2 SVGIG (reference sequence). CDR3 length: 15 residues. The DNA for the CDR3 is TGTGCCTGGATTACTGGGACAGGCTATAATTCACCCCTCCACTTT. Residues: CAWITGTGYNSPLHF. Together with reference TRBV30 and TRBJ1-6, the CDR3 gives the full variable domain: SQTIHQWPATLVQPVGSPLSLECTVEGTSNPNLYWYRQAAGRGLQLLFYSVGIGQISSEVPQNLSASRPQDRQFILSSKKLLLSDSGFYLCAWITGTGYNSPLHFGNGTRLTVT.